The clone carrying this TCR beta chain was recorded many times. The target antigen is unknown. This record belongs to a study of neurological immune-mediated disorders. Study conclusions and caveats: Subjects shared no identical expanded-clone CDR3 amino acid sequences, suggesting private TCR-beta repertoires in all groups. HTLV-1-associated myelopathy ranked highest for TCR clonal expansion and multiple sclerosis lowest, beneath healthy controls.

Germline V gives CDR1 SGHAT, CDR2 FQNNGV. This CDR3 comprises 11 residues. With 4 bases removed from V and 1 base from J, the gap between germline ends came to 1 base. Source material was 2 million unsorted PBMCs, stored at -80 °C in RNAlater. The cDNA was generated through 5'RACE incorporating 10-nucleotide random UMIs. MiXCR, applied by TCRdb to the 5' RACE reads, yields one record per CDR3 protein. The table has about 22,000 distinct CDR3 sequences, 10% seen once. Sequences were obtained from PBMCs. The clonotype comes from a woman aged 60 to 75 with HTLV-1-associated myelopathy (HAM/TSP). This rearrangement joins TRBV11-2 to TRBJ2-5; D is unclear. The CDR3 nucleotides read TGTGCCAGCAGCTCCCAAGAGACCCAGTACTTC. Translating it yields CASSSQETQYF.